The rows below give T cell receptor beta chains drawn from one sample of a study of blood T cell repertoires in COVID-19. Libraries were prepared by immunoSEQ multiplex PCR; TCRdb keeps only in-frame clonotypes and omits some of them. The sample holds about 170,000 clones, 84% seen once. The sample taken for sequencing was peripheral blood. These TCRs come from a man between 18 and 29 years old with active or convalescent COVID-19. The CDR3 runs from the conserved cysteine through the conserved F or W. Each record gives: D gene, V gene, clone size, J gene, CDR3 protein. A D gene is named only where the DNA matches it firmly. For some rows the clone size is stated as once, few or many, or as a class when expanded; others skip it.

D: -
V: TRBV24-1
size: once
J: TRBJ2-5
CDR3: CATSLSGEGYQETQYF

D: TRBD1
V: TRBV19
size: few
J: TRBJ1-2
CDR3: CASSLRDRNVRGYGYTF

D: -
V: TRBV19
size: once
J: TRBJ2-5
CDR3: CASREGFLSRGTQYF

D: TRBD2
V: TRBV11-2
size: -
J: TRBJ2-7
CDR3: CASSLDGGGLAEQYF

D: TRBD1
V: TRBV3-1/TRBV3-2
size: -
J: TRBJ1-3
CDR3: CASSHLGTDTISGNTIYF

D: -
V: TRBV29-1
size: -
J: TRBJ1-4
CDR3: CSVAQANEKLFF

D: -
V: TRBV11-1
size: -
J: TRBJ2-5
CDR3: CASSVRDARGETQYF

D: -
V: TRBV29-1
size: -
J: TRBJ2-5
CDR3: CSVADNQETQYF

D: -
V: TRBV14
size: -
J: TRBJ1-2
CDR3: CASSQSSGYGYTF

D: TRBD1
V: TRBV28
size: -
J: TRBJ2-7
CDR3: CASTRDRWSSYEQYF

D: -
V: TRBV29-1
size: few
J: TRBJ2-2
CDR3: CSVSWGGPNTGELFF

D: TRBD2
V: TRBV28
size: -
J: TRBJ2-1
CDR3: CASSSPWTSSYNEQFF

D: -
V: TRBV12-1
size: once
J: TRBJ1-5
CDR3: CASSFGQNGNQPQHF

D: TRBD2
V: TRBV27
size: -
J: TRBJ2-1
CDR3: CASMGLAGVGQFF

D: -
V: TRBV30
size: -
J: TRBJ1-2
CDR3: CAWRSRQYGYTF

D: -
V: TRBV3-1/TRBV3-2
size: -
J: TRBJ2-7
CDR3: CASSQFRAEQYF

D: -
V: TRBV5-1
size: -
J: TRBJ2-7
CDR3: CASSLNAGEPYEQYF

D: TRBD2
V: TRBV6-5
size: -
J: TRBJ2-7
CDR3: CASSYFGLAGSEQYF

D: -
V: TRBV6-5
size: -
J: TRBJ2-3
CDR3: CASSSPTDTQYF

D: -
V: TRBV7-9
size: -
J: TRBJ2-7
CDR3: CASSLTGRYEQYF

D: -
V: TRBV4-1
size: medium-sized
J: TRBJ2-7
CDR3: CASSQVIGGSYEQYF

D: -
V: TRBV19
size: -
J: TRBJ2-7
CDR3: CASSLGGVSYEQYF

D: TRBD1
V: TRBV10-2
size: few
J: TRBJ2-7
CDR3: CASTQGNEQYF

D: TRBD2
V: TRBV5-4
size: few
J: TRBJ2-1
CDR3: CASSLGTSGGAREQFF

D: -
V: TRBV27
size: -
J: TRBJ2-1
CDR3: CASSFEHSSYNEQFF

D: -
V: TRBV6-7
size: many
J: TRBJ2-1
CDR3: CARLGGSGSWYNEQFF

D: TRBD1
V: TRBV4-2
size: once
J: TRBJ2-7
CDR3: CASSQATLRDSYYEQYF

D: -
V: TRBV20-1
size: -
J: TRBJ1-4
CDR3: CSARGGVF

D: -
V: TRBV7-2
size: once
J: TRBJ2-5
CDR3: CASSWAVQETQYF

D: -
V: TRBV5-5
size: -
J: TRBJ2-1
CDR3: CASSWGESTYNEQFF

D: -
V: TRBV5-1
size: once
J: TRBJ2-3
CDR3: CASSFAGQHTDTQYF

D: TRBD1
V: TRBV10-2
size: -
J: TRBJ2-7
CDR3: CASSERWTGGNEQYF

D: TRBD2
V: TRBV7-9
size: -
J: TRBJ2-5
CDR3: CASSHLGTSGTQRTQYF

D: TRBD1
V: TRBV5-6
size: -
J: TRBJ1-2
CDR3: CASSLPGQGSTSYGYTF

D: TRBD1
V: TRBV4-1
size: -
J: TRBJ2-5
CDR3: CASSQDHGQDQETQYF

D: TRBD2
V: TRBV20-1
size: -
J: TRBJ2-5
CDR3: CSASPTSGAQETQYF

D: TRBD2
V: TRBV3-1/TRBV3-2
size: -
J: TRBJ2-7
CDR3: CASSQASGGAFEQYF

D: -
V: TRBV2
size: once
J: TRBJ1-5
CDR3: CASSAIAQGNQPQHF

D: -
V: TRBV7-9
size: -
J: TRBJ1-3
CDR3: CASSPGPGGSGNTIYF

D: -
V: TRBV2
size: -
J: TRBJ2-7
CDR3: CASSEVVVSIEALEQYF

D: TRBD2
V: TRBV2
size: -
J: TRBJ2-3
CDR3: CASRLIAGGPSTDTQYF

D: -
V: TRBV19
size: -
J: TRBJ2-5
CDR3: CASSHTTGRQETQYF

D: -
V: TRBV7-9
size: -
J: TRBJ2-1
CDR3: CASSPFDEQFF